This T cell receptor beta chain was found in a study of CD8+ T cells in alopecia areata (dated by TCRdb to 2016 to 2019). In terms of the full investigation: Treated patients were enrolled in an open-label pilot trial of oral tofacitinib at 5 to 10 mg twice daily for moderate-to-severe alopecia areata. Patients received tofacitinib for 6 to 18 months and were then followed off drug for 6 months to check for delayed response and recurrence. The study used high-throughput TCRbeta sequencing to examine T cell clonal expansion in alopecia areata, in both the C3H/HeJ mouse model and human patients. Scalp tissue and sorted CD4+ and CD8+ peripheral blood T cells from patchy and totalis/universalis alopecia areata patients and from healthy controls were covered by human TCRbeta sequencing. Biopsies were taken from tofacitinib-treated patients at baseline and again at 4 and 24 weeks into treatment, and several of those patients also had a later scalp biopsy. Scalp clonality was compared among normal scalp (n=4), patchy alopecia areata scalp (n=8), and alopecia totalis/universalis scalp (n=8). RNA came from the PAXgene miRNA kit for fixed scalp, the miRNeasy kit for PBMCs, and the RNeasy kit for mouse skin. Amplification of TCRbeta CDR3 regions was done by immunoSEQ multiplex PCR using 35 Vbeta forward primers and 13 Jbeta reverse primers.

Libraries were built with the immunoSEQ multiplex PCR assay. To provide template for TCR sequencing, every sample had RNA extracted and reverse transcribed into cDNA. First-strand cDNA was synthesized with SuperScript III using a 2:1 mix of oligo-dT and random hexamers. A synthetic immune receptor repertoire was used to measure amplification bias, and any remaining bias was corrected computationally. On the study's bioinformatics: After raw reads were preprocessed to remove errors, the CDR3 was defined following IMGT conventions as running from the conserved cysteine to phenylalanine. To get clonality, Shannon entropy was normalized by log2 of the number of productive unique TCRs and the result was subtracted from 1. Scalp TCRbeta sequences were cross-referenced with sorted blood CD4 and CD8 repertoires so that the CD4 or CD8 identity of scalp clones could be inferred. The source is immuneACCESS, and TCRdb retained only in-frame sequences with V and J called. Part of the clones is not carried over; for the studies checked, unresolved V genes explain less than half of this, and the remainder is unexplained. V and J calls and clone size are given by that table; D and trimming were obtained from the DNA. A total of 90,000 to 100,000 clones appear in this sample, 35% to 45% of them only once. The ten most abundant clones make up around 1.5% of the sample.

Overall study results and their limits: Resident alphabeta T cells in normal human skin are also sequenced, complicating scalp TCR repertoire analysis, unlike mouse skin dominated by gammadelta T cells. Lesional scalp, especially in alopecia totalis/universalis, showed higher clonality and more expanded CD8+ clones than normal scalp, suggesting antigenic drive. Shared TCR sequences between patients were less evident than in mice, which may be partly attributable to HLA diversity in the patient population.

Lesional scalp punch biopsies and peripheral blood were collected from alopecia areata patients. PBMCs were isolated by density centrifugation and stained for CD3, CD4 and CD8, and CD4+ and CD8+ T cells were sorted on a FACSAria. The germline V gene specifies MDHEN as CDR1 and SYDVKM as CDR2. The CDR3 starts with the cysteine, ends with the phenylalanine, and has 13 residues. Only CDR3 DNA remains: 39 bases, in frame from the first base. V drops 2 bases and J drops 4 bases, leaving 7 bases in between. Worth noting for this clone: Which antigen it targets is not known. Base qualities are missing; no much larger clone stands one base away.

This clonotype was obtained from a human donor with alopecia areata. The sequence joins TRBV28 to TRBJ2-3, with no confident D gene call. The specimen was CD4+ T cells sorted from blood. In nucleotide form, the sequence is TGTGCCAGCAGTTTAAGGGCCCCAGATACGCAGTATTTT. Its protein product is CASSLRAPDTQYF.